This T cell receptor (beta chain) was sequenced during a study of shared clonotypes between healthy human individuals. The authors ran the assay at deep level. Genomic DNA per cell subset filled all wells of several immunoSEQ plates. Profiling relied on immunoSEQ multiplex PCR, and the TCRdb table lists in-frame clones only, not all of them. The sample has some 1.5 million clones, around 98% seen once. To note about this clone: Compared with germline, one end of the junction differs, possibly owing to a read error.

The CDR3 consists of 15 residues. The germline CDR1 and CDR2 sequences are ENHRY and SYGVKD. Naive CD4+ cells were CD45RA-selected; the remaining cells were memory. The chain couples TRBV10-3 to TRBJ2-7, with 12 bases matching TRBD1. The sample was naive CD4+ T cells sorted from blood. Subset described: CD45RA+ positively selected. The origin of this receptor is a man aged 30 to 45 in good health. The CDR3 here is CAISEAGQGAYEQYF. CDR3 bases: TGTGCCATCAGTGAGGCGGGACAGGGGGCCTATGAGCAGTACTTC.